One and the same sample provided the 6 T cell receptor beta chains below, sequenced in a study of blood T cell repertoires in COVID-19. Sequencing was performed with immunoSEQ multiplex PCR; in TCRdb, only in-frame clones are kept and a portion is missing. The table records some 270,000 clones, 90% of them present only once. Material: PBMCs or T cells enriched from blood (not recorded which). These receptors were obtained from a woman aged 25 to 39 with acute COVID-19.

This chain's CDR3 is CSASSQEAFF. The CDR3 DNA follows: TGCAGTGCTAGTTCTCAGGAAGCTTTCTTT. V and J are TRBV20-1 and TRBJ1-1; no reliable D call. V shed 3 bases and J shed 8 bases, with 7 bases lying between them. Per the germline V gene, CDR1 is DFQATT and CDR2 is SNEGSKA (reference sequence). The CDR3 has 10 residues.

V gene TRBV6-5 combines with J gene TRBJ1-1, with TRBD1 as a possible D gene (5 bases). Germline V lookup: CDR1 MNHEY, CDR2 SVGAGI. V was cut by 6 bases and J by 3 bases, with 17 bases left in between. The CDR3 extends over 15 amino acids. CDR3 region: CASRSEGAPDTEAFF. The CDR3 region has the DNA TGTGCCAGCAGATCCGAAGGGGCCCCGGACACTGAAGCTTTCTTT.

The CDR3, as DNA: TGTGCCAGCAGTGAAGCGAGGACAGGGCGAGCTAACTATGGCTACACCTTC. As protein: CASSEARTGRANYGYTF. The J gene is TRBJ1-2, the V gene TRBV6-1, with TRBD1 matching over 8 bases. Germline V CDR1 and CDR2: MNHNS, SASEGT. This CDR3 has 17 residues. After removal of 0 bases from V and 0 bases from J, the junction contained 6 bases not matched to a gene.

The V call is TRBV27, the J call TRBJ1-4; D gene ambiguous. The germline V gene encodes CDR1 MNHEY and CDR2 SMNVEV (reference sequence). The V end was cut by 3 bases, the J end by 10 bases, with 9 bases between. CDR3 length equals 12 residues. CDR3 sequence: CASSFDRGKLFF. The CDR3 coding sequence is TGTGCCAGCAGTTTTGACCGAGGAAAACTGTTTTTT.

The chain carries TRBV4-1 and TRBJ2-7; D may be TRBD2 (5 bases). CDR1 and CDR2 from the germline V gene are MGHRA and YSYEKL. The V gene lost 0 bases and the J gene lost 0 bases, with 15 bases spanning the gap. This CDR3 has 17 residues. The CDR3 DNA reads TGCGCCAGCAGCCAAGAGTATGTAGCGTCTAGCTCCTACGAGCAGTACTTC. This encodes CASSQEYVASSSYEQYF.

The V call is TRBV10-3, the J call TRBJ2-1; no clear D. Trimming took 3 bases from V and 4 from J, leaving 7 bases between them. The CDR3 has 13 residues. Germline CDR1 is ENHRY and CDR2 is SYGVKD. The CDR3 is CAISDDLYNEQFF. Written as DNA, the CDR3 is TGTGCCATCAGTGACGACTTATACAATGAGCAGTTCTTC.